This T cell receptor (beta chain) is from a study of CD8+ T cells in alopecia areata. Study-level findings and limits: An increase in clonality over normal scalp was evident in lesional scalp, especially alopecia totalis/universalis.

RNA extraction was followed by reverse transcription into cDNA, which acted as the sequencing template. TCRdb's copy holds only in-frame clones and misses some; the assay was immunoSEQ multiplex PCR. The sample comprises 95,000 to 120,000 clones, under 60% of which are singletons, and roughly a quarter rests with the top ten. Germline CDR1 reads SQVTM; CDR2 reads ANQGSEA. Trimming stripped 2 bases from V and 8 bases from J, with 12 bases between. The length of the CDR3 is 12 residues. PBMC-derived CD4+ and CD8+ T cells were sorted. Of note for this clone: Its target is not known.

J is TRBJ1-2 and V is TRBV29-1; D uncertain. Sequencing was carried out using NKG2D-low CD8+ T cells sorted from blood. The source is a human donor with alopecia areata. The CDR3 nucleotides are TGCAGCGTTGAATATTCGGGGAGAGGCTACACCTTC. This encodes CSVEYSGRGYTF.